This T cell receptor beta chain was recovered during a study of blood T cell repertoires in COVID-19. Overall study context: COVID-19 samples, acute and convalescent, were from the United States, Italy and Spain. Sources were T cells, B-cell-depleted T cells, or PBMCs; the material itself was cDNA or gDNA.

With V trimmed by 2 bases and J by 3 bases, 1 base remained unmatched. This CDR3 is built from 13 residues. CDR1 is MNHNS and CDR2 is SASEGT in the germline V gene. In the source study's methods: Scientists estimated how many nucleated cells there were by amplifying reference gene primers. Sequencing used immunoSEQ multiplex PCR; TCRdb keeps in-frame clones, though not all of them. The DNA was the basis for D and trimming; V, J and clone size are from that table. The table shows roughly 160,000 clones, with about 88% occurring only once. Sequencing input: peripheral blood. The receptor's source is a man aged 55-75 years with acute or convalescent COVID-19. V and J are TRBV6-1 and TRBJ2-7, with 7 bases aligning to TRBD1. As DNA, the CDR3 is TGTGCCAGCAGTGAAAGACAGGGCTACGAGCAGTACTTC. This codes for CASSERQGYEQYF.